These 22 T cell receptor beta chains originate from one sample sequenced in a study of identical twins. In TCRdb, the 5' RACE reads were re-called with MiXCR into one record per CDR3 protein. The table includes 700,000 to 950,000 distinct CDR3 sequences, over 9% detected once. This sample also appeared in a second study, on yellow fever vaccine responses in identical twins.

Sequencing was carried out using PBMCs. Source of these receptors: a woman aged 18-30 years in good health.

This clonotype was counted only a few times. The chain carries TRBV7-9 and TRBJ2-1; D gene uncertain. Trimming shortened V by 1 base and J by 8 bases, and 18 bases separated the two germline ends. Germline V gives CDR1 SEHNR, CDR2 FQNEAQ (reference sequence). This CDR3 is 16 amino acids long. CDR3 amino acids: CASSLVGLEVLDEQFF. The CDR3 coding sequence is TGTGCCAGCAGCTTAGTAGGGCTAGAGGTGTTGGATGAGCAGTTCTTC. The entire variable domain, with the rest obtained from reference TRBV7-9 and TRBJ2-1, is as follows: DTGVSQNPRHKITKRGQNVTFRCDPISEHNRLYWYRQTLGQGPEFLTYFQNEAQLEKSRLLSDRFSAERPKGSFSTLEIQRTEQGDSAMYLCASSLVGLEVLDEQFFGPGTRLTVL.

The chain recombines TRBV2 with TRBJ2-4, with D perhaps TRBD1 (6 bases). The CDR3 is 14 residues long. With 7 bases removed from V and 1 base from J, the gap between germline ends came to 11 bases. Germline V gene sequence: CDR1 SNHLY, CDR2 FYNNEI. CDR3 protein: CASTFRGAKNIQYF. The CDR3 DNA reads as TGTGCCAGCACCTTCAGGGGCGCCAAAAACATTCAGTACTTC.

The chain uses TRBV7-8 and TRBJ2-2; no clear D. The V end lost 1 base, the J end lost 0 bases, and 6 bases lay between the germline ends. The CDR3 is 15 amino acids. Germline CDR1 is SGHVS and CDR2 is FQNEAQ. The CDR3 loop reads CASSLDQSNTGELFF. The CDR3 nucleotides read TGTGCCAGCAGCTTAGACCAGTCGAACACCGGGGAGCTGTTTTTT.

This clonotype was recorded at least ten times. This chain links TRBV12-3 or TRBV12-4 with TRBJ2-7, with 8 bases identical to TRBD1. The CDR3 contains 14 residues. Trimming at V came to 5 bases and at J to 3 bases, leaving 6 bases not matched to a gene. The CDR3 nucleotides are TGTGCCAGCAGTCCCCAGGGGGCGAGCTACGAGCAGTACTTC. Translating it yields CASSPQGASYEQYF.

This clonotype occurred a few times. The chain is built from TRBV20-1 and TRBJ2-3; the D gene could be TRBD1 or TRBD2 (6 bases each). V gave up 3 bases and J gave up 2 bases, with 18 bases separating them. CDR1 is DFQATT and CDR2 is SNEGSKA in the germline V gene (reference sequence). The CDR3 loop spans 16 amino acids. CDR3 sequence: CSARSVLGGYTDTQYF. The CDR3 coding sequence is TGCAGTGCTAGGTCGGTTCTGGGGGGCTACACAGATACGCAGTATTTT.

The rearrangement joins TRBV18 to TRBJ2-2; TRBD2 is a possible D gene (5 bases). Germline V gene lookup returns CDR1 KGHSH and CDR2 LQKENI. The CDR3 spans 16 residues. V lost 3 bases and J 5 bases, leaving 16 bases between the germline ends. The chain's CDR3 is CASSPIGGSGTGELFF. CDR3 DNA sequence: TGTGCCAGCTCACCTATCGGCGGGTCCGGGACCGGGGAGCTGTTTTTT.

In its sample, this clonotype was seen a few times. This chain connects TRBV2 to TRBJ2-7, with 9 bases identical to TRBD1. This CDR3 has 15 residues. V lost 6 bases and J lost 3; bases outside the gene matches: 9. CDR1 SNHLY and CDR2 FYNNEI come from the germline V gene. CDR3 region: CASSPGGTGIYEQYF. In nucleotides, the CDR3 is TGTGCCAGCAGCCCTGGTGGGACAGGGATCTACGAGCAGTACTTC.

J is TRBJ1-6 and V is TRBV12-3 or TRBV12-4, with D perhaps TRBD1 (5 bases). The CDR3 loop spans 14 amino acids. Trimming left V 4 bases short and J 8 bases short, with 12 bases between. The CDR3 is CASSSPGLDSPLHF. The CDR3 bases are TGTGCCAGCAGTTCTCCAGGGTTGGATTCACCCCTCCACTTT.

The chain carries TRBV5-1 and TRBJ2-1; no reliable D call. CDR1 is SGHRS and CDR2 is YFSETQ in the germline V gene. This CDR3 is 15 amino acids long. V gave up 5 bases and J gave up 2 bases, with 14 bases separating them. CDR3 amino acids: CASSIPTGPYNEQFF. CDR3 coding DNA: TGCGCCAGCAGTATCCCCACTGGCCCCTACAATGAGCAGTTCTTC.

This clonotype showed up many times. DNA of the CDR3: TGCAGTGCTCGACAGGGGATCTTAGGCACCATATATTTT. Its protein product is CSARQGILGTIYF. The gene calls are TRBV20-1 and TRBJ1-3, with 8 bases that match TRBD1. CDR1 is DFQATT and CDR2 is SNEGSKA in the germline V gene (reference sequence). V lost 5 bases, J lost 9 bases, and 9 bases stayed unmatched. The CDR3 has 13 residues.

The V and J genes are TRBV10-3 and TRBJ2-2, with TRBD1 matching 7 bases. The germline gives CDR1 ENHRY, CDR2 SYGVKD. V shed 11 bases and J 5 bases; nucleotides not matched to a gene: 5. The CDR3 runs to 12 residues. CDR3 loop: CASQGFTGELFF. The CDR3 nucleotides read TGTGCCTCACAGGGGTTTACCGGGGAGCTGTTTTTT.

The chain combines TRBV2 with TRBJ2-4; 14 bases fit TRBD2. The germline V gene encodes CDR1 SNHLY and CDR2 FYNNEI. CDR3 length: 14 amino acids. V was pared by 5 bases and J by 12 bases, with 6 bases of the junction left unmatched. This CDR3 is CASSTTGLAGDQYF. The CDR3 DNA sequence: TGTGCCAGCAGTACTACGGGACTAGCGGGGGATCAGTACTTC.

In regard to this clonotype: The final CDR3 position lacks the conserved phenylalanine or tryptophan, pointing to a likely read error. V usage is TRBV12-3 or TRBV12-4 and J usage is TRBJ2-2; no definite D call. This CDR3 comprises 16 residues. The V end lost 7 bases, the J end lost 0 bases, and 15 bases lay between the germline ends. CDR3 nucleotides: TGTGCCAGCACTATGACCCAGTTCGCGAACACCGGGGAGCTGTTTATT. As protein: CASTMTQFANTGELFI.

This clonotype appeared a few times. This chain connects TRBV4-1 to TRBJ2-6; no reliable D call. CDR3 size: 16 residues. The V end was cut by 0 bases, the J end by 3 bases, with 9 bases between. CDR1 and CDR2 from the germline V gene are MGHRA and YSYEKL. This CDR3 reads CASSQEPLLGANVLTF. The CDR3 DNA is TGCGCCAGCAGCCAAGAACCATTGCTTGGGGCCAACGTCCTGACTTTC.

The V call is TRBV6-5, the J call TRBJ1-1; D uncertain. Per germline, CDR1 MNHEY and CDR2 SVGAGI. The CDR3 runs to 15 residues. The V and J ends lost 0 bases and 5 bases respectively, with 13 bases between them. CDR3 DNA: TGTGCCAGCAGTTACTCTCCGACAACACCAACTGAAGCTTTCTTT. It yields the protein CASSYSPTTPTEAFF.

This clonotype was observed many times. The rearrangement uses TRBV12-3 or TRBV12-4 and TRBJ2-3; 10 nucleotides align to TRBD1. The CDR3 is 15 amino acids. Trimming cost V 6 bases and J 4 bases; bases outside gene matches: 7. The CDR3 DNA reads TGTGCCAGCAGAAGTACCGGGACAGGGGCAGATACGCAGTATTTT. Amino acids: CASRSTGTGADTQYF.

The chain uses TRBV2 and TRBJ2-1; 7 bases match TRBD2. CDR3 length: 15 residues. Germline CDR1 SNHLY, CDR2 FYNNEI. Trimming cost V 4 bases and J 5 bases; bases outside gene matches: 8. The CDR3 reads CASSGRSAGDNEQFF. CDR3 DNA sequence: TGTGCCAGCAGTGGCCGGTCGGCGGGAGACAATGAGCAGTTCTTC.

This clonotype occurred a few times. The chain combines TRBV24-1 with TRBJ1-1; possible D gene TRBD1, 5 bases. The CDR3 spans 14 residues. CDR1 KGHDR and CDR2 SFDVKD come from the germline V gene. Trimming left V 2 bases short and J 7 bases short, with 13 bases between. CDR3 sequence: CATSDSRGTLEAFF. The CDR3, as DNA: TGTGCCACCAGTGATTCGCGCGGGACTCTTGAAGCTTTCTTT.

The rearrangement joins TRBV10-3 to TRBJ2-1; no clear D. There are 15 residues in the CDR3. Germline values: CDR1 ENHRY, CDR2 SYGVKD. Trimming stripped 2 bases from V and 0 bases from J, with 8 bases between. CDR3 nucleotides: TGTGCCATCAGTGAGGACTTCAACTCCTACAATGAGCAGTTCTTC. Amino acid sequence: CAISEDFNSYNEQFF.

This clonotype was seen a handful of times. This chain links TRBV11-1 with TRBJ2-6; TRBD2 is a possible D gene (5 bases). Germline V CDR1 and CDR2: SGHAT, FQDESV (reference sequence). V was trimmed by 7 bases and J by 0 bases, leaving 22 bases between them. CDR3 length: 19 amino acids. CDR3: CASTPSEGRYPSGANVLTF. CDR3 nucleotide sequence: TGTGCCAGCACCCCCAGTGAGGGTAGATATCCCTCTGGGGCCAACGTCCTGACTTTC.

The chain employs TRBV6-1 and TRBJ2-5, with D uncertain. Trimming shortened V by 6 bases and J by 5 bases, and 7 bases separated the two germline ends. The germline V gene encodes CDR1 MNHNS and CDR2 SASEGT. This CDR3 is 11 amino acids long. The CDR3 DNA sequence: TGTGCCAGCAGGAACCCGGAGACCCAGTACTTC. Encoded protein: CASRNPETQYF.

The rearrangement uses TRBV28 and TRBJ2-7; TRBD1 matches 8 bases. Germline V gene sequence: CDR1 MDHEN, CDR2 SYDVKM. CDR3 length equals 13 residues. For the CDR3, the DNA is TGTGCCAGCAGTCGCACACAGGGGGGCGAGCAGTGCGTC. Amino acids: CASSRTQGGEQCV.